Shown below are 15 T cell receptor beta chains from a single sample sequenced in a study of multiple sclerosis patients with progressive multifocal leukoencephalopathy. Time point reported: time of PML onset. Clones were read by immunoSEQ multiplex PCR, and TCRdb kept only the in-frame ones, dropping some. The data hold some 31,000 clones, with more than 75% observed a single time. Source: PBMCs, taken from a patient treated with natalizumab. Every receptor here comes from a human donor with progressive multifocal leukoencephalopathy.

The chain has TRBV7-9 and TRBJ2-3, with D perhaps TRBD1 (5 bases). Looked up from germline, CDR1 is SEHNR and CDR2 is FQNEAQ (reference sequence). Trimming took 5 bases from V and 0 from J, leaving 12 bases between them. The CDR3 length is 15 residues. CDR3 sequence reads: CASSVNQGSTDTQYF. The CDR3 DNA reads TGTGCCAGCAGCGTAAACCAGGGAAGCACAGATACGCAGTATTTT.

The CDR3 DNA reads as TGTGCCAGCAGCTTAGGCGTAACGGGAGAATTGAGCTCCTACAATGAGCAGTTCTTC. Translating gives CASSLGVTGELSSYNEQFF. The chain links TRBV7-9 to TRBJ2-1; D possibly corresponds to TRBD2 (6 bases). The germline gives CDR1 SEHNR, CDR2 FQNEAQ (reference sequence). V lost 1 base, J lost 0 bases, and 19 bases lay in between. The CDR3 spans 19 residues.

The chain links TRBV19 to TRBJ2-1; 7 bases map to TRBD2. V was pared by 6 bases and J by 8 bases, with 7 bases of the junction left unmatched. Germline-derived CDR1 and CDR2 are LNHDA and SQIVND (reference sequence). This CDR3 is 13 amino acids long. CDR3 coding DNA: TGTGCCAGTAGGGAGCGGGGCCGGGATGAGCAGTTCTTC. The encoded protein is CASRERGRDEQFF.

The chain has TRBV18 and TRBJ2-7; D might be TRBD1 (5 bases). The CDR3 is 14 residues long. Germline V CDR1 and CDR2: KGHSH, LQKENI. The V end lost 3 bases, the J end lost 5 bases, and 14 bases lay between the germline ends. The CDR3 coding sequence is TGTGCCAGCTCACCCGGAGCAGGGTTCGACGAGCAGTACTTC. It encodes CASSPGAGFDEQYF.

This chain uses TRBV14 with TRBJ2-3, with a weak D call TRBD1 (5 bases). V was pared by 4 bases and J by 2 bases, with 16 bases between. CDR1 is SGHDN, CDR2 FVKESK, per germline. The CDR3 is 16 amino acids. The CDR3 DNA sequence: TGTGCCAGCAGCCTCCCAAGATGGGGCATCACAGATACGCAGTATTTT. Translating gives CASSLPRWGITDTQYF.

Only a few counts were recorded for this clone. The chain uses TRBV19 and TRBJ2-3; TRBD2 aligns across 9 bases. This CDR3 comprises 16 residues. V lost 0 bases and J lost 5; bases outside the gene matches: 6. Looked up from germline, CDR1 is LNHDA and CDR2 is SQIVND (reference sequence). CDR3 in amino acids: CASSIDRGRAKDTQYF. The CDR3, as DNA: TGTGCCAGTAGTATAGATCGCGGGAGGGCGAAAGATACGCAGTATTTT.

The genes are TRBV19 and TRBJ1-2; no clear D gene. Germline CDR1 reads LNHDA; CDR2 reads SQIVND (reference sequence). The CDR3 contains 14 residues. V was shortened by 7 bases and J by 4 bases, with 16 bases between the two germline ends. The CDR3 DNA reads as TGTGCCAGTACCGAGAGGGCAAACATCTATGGCTACACCTTC. This gives the protein CASTERANIYGYTF.

The CDR3 region is CASSPLLMDTQYF. The CDR3, as DNA: TGTGCCAGCAGCCCCTTACTGATGGATACGCAGTATTTT. The chain carries TRBV6-1 and TRBJ2-3; D call uncertain. Trimming took 6 bases from V and 6 from J, leaving 13 bases between them. Germline loops: CDR1 MNHNS, CDR2 SASEGT. The CDR3 runs 13 residues.

The chain combines TRBV29-1 with TRBJ2-2; 7 nucleotides line up with TRBD2. V lost 3 bases to trimming and J lost 4 bases; unmatched junction nucleotides: 5. The CDR3 is 14 amino acids. Germline V gives CDR1 SQVTM, CDR2 ANQGSEA. The CDR3 DNA reads TGCAGCGTTGACAGGGAGGGCCTCACCGGGGAGCTGTTTTTT. Its protein is CSVDREGLTGELFF.

The chain recombines TRBV30 with TRBJ1-1; 7 bases match TRBD1. This CDR3 comprises 15 residues. The J segment lost 3 bases and the V segment lost 5 bases, leaving 12 bases of the junction unmatched. Germline lookup yields CDR1 GTSNPN and CDR2 SVGIG (reference sequence). Here the CDR3 reads CAWGRADREYTEAFF. CDR3 DNA sequence: TGTGCCTGGGGGCGCGCTGACAGGGAATACACTGAAGCTTTCTTT.

The chain joins TRBV4-3 to TRBJ2-2, with 11 bases identical to TRBD2. V dropped 2 bases and J dropped 3; count of bases not matched to a gene: 11. Germline V gene data show CDR1 as LGHNA and CDR2 as YSLEER. The length of the CDR3 is 19 residues. The CDR3 loop is CASSQPTPTSGNDTGELFF. The CDR3 DNA reads as TGCGCCAGCAGCCAACCTACCCCGACTAGCGGGAATGACACCGGGGAGCTGTTTTTT.

This CDR3 is CASRTAGLEQFF. CDR3 sequence (DNA): TGTGCCAGCAGGACCGCCGGGCTTGAGCAGTTCTTC. The chain uses TRBV7-9 and TRBJ2-1; D is unclear. The V gene lost 6 bases and the J gene lost 9 bases, with 12 bases spanning the gap. Germline CDR1 SEHNR, CDR2 FQNEAQ (reference sequence). The CDR3 totals 12 residues.

The rearrangement joins TRBV29-1 to TRBJ2-7; either TRBD1 or TRBD2 may fit D (6 bases each). Germline lookup yields CDR1 SQVTM and CDR2 ANQGSEA. The CDR3 length is 15 residues. The V gene lost 5 bases and the J gene lost 0 bases, with 17 bases spanning the gap. CDR3 residues: CSVWAGGGPSYEQYF. The CDR3 coding sequence is TGCAGCGTTTGGGCCGGAGGGGGGCCCTCCTACGAGCAGTACTTC.

This chain connects TRBV9 to TRBJ2-1; D gene uncertain. The V end lost 0 bases, the J end lost 9 bases, and 13 bases lay between the germline ends. Germline CDR1 is SGDLS and CDR2 is YYNGEE. The CDR3 contains 14 residues. CDR3 nucleotides: TGTGCCAGCAGCGTAGTTAGTTCCACGGGTGAGCAGTTCTTC. Its translation: CASSVVSSTGEQFF.

The rearrangement joins TRBV11-2 to TRBJ2-1; D is unclear. Trimming removed 5 bases from V and 0 bases from J, with 17 bases in between. CDR3 length: 17 residues. Germline-derived CDR1 and CDR2 are SGHAT and FQNNGV. The CDR3 DNA reads as TGTGCCAGCAGCGAACTACCCGAGCTGAGCTCCTACAATGAGCAGTTCTTC. Residues: CASSELPELSSYNEQFF.